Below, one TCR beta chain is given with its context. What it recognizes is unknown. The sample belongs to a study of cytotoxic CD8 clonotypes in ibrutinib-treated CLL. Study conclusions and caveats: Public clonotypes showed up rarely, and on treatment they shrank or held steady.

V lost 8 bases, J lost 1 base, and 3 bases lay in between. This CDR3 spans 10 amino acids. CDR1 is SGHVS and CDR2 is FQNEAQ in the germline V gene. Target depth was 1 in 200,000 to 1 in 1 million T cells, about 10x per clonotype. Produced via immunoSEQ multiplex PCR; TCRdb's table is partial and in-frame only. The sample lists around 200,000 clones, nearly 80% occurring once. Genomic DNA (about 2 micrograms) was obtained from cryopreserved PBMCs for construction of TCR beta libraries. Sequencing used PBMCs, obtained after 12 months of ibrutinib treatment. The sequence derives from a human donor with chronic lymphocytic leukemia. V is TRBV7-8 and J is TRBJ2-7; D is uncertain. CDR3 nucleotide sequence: TGTGCCAGCGGTTCCTACGAGCAGTACTTC. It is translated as CASGSYEQYF.